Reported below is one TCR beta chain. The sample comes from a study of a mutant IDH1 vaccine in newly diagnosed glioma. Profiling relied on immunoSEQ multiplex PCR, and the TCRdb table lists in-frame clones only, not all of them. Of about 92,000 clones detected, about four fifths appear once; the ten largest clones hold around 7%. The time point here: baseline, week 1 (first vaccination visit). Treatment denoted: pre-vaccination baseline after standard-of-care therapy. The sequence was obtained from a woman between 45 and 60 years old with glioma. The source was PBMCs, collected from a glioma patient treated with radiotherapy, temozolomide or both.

The CDR3, as DNA: TGCGCCAGCAGCTTGGTAGCGGGGAGCTCCTACAATGAGCAGTTCTTC. It encodes CASSLVAGSSYNEQFF. The V and J genes are TRBV5-1 and TRBJ2-1; 8 nucleotides line up with TRBD2. Germline V gene sequence: CDR1 SGHRS, CDR2 YFSETQ. CDR3 size: 16 residues. V was pared by 0 bases and J by 0 bases, with 2 bases of the junction left unmatched.